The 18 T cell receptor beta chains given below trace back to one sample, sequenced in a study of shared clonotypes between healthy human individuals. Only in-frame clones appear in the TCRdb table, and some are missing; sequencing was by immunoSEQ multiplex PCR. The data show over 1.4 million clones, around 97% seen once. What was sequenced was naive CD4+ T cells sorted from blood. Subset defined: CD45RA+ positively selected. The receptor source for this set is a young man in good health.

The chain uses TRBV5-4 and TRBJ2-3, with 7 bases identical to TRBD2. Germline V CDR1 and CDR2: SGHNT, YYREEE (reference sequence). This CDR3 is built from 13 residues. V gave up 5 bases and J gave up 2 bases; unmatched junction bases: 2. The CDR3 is CASRGGNTDTQYF. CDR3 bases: TGTGCCAGCAGGGGAGGGAACACAGATACGCAGTATTTT.

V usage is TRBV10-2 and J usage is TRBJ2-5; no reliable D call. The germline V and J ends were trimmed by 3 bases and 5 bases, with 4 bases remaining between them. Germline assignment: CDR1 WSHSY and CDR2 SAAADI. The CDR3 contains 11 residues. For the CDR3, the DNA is TGCGCCAGCAGTGAAGAGGAGACCCAGTACTTC. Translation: CASSEEETQYF.

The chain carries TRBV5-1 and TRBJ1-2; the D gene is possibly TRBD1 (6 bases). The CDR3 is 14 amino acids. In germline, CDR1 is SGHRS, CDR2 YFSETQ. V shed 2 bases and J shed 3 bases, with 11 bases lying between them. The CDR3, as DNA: TGCGCCAGCAGCTTTCGGGGGCAGGACTATGGCTACACCTTC. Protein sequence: CASSFRGQDYGYTF.

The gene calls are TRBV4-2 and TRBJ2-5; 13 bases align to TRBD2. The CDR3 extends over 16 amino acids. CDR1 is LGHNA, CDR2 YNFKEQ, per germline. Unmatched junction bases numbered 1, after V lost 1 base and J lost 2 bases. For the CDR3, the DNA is TGTGCCAGCAGCCAAGGGGGACTAGCGGGACAAGAGACCCAGTACTTC. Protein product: CASSQGGLAGQETQYF.

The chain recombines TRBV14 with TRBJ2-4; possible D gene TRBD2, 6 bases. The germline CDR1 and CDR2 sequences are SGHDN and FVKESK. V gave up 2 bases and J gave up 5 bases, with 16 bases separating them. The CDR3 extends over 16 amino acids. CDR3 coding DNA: TGTGCCAGCAGCCAAAGGATCGGGAGAGGGGAAAACATTCAGTACTTC. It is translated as CASSQRIGRGENIQYF. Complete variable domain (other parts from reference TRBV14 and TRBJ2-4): EAGVTQFPSHSVIEKGQTVTLRCDPISGHDNLYWYRRVMGKEIKFLLHFVKESKQDESGMPNNRFLAERTGGTYSTLKVQPAELEDSGVYFCASSQRIGRGENIQYFGAGTRLSVL.

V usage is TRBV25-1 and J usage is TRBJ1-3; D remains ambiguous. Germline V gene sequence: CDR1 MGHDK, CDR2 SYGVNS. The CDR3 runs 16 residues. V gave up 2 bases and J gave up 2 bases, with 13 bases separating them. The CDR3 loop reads CASSEDGVFAGNTIYF. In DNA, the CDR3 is TGTGCCAGCAGTGAAGATGGGGTTTTCGCTGGAAACACCATATATTTT.

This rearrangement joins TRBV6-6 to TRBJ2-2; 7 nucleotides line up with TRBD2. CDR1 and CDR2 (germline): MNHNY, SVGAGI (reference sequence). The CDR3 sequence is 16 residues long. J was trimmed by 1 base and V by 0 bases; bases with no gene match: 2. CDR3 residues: CASSYSPGGNTGELFF. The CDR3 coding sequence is TGTGCCAGCAGTTACTCCCCGGGAGGGAACACCGGGGAGCTGTTTTTT.

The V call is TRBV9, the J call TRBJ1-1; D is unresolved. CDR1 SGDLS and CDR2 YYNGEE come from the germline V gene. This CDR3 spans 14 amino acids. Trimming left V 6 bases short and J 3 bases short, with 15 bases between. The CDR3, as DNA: TGTGCCAGCACCGAAGGAAGGTCGGACACTGAAGCTTTCTTT. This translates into CASTEGRSDTEAFF.

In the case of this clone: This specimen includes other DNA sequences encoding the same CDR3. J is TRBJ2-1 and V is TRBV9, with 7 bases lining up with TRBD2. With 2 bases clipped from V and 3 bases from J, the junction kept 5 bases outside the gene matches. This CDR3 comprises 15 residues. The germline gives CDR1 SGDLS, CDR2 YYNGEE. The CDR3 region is CASSVGGRGYNEQFF. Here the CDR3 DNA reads TGTGCCAGCAGCGTGGGAGGGAGGGGCTACAATGAGCAGTTCTTC. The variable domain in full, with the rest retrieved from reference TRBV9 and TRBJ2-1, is DSGVTQTPKHLITATGQRVTLRCSPRSGDLSVYWYQQSLDQGLQFLIQYYNGEERAKGNILERFSAQQFPDLHSELNLSSLELGDSALYFCASSVGGRGYNEQFFGPGTRLTVL.

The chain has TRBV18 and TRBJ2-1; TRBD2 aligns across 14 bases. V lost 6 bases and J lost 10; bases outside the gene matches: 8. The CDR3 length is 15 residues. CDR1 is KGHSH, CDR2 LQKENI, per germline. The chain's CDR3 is CASSVGLAGALEQFF. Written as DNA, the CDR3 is TGTGCCAGCTCCGTGGGACTAGCGGGAGCGTTGGAGCAGTTCTTC.

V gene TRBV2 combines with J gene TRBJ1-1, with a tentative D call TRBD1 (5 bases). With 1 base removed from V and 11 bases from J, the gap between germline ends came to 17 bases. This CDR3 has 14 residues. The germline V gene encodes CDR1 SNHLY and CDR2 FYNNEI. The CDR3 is CASSEGGQAKGAFF. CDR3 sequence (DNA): TGTGCCAGCAGTGAAGGTGGACAAGCAAAGGGGGCTTTCTTT.

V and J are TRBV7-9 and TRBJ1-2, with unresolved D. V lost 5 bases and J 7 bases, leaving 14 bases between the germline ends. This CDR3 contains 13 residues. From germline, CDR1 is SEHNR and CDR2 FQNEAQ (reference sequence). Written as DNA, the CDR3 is TGTGCCAGCAGCCCCGCCGGGTGGGGTGGCTACACCTTC. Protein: CASSPAGWGGYTF.

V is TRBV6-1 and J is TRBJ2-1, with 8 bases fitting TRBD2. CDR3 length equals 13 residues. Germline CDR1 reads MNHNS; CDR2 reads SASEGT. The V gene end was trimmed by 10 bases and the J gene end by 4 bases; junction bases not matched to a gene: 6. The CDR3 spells CATGGFPYNEQFF. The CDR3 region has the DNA TGTGCCACGGGGGGGTTTCCTTACAATGAGCAGTTCTTC.

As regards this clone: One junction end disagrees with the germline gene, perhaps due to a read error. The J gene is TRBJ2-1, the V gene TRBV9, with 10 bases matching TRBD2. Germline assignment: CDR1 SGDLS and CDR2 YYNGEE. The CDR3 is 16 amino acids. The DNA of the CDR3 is TGTGCCAGCAGCACCCAACTAGCGGGGTCCTTCAATGAGCAGTTCTTC. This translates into CASSTQLAGSFNEQFF.

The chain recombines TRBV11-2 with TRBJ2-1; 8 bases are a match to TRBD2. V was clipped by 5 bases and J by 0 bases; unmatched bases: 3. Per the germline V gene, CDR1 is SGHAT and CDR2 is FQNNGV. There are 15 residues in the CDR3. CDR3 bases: TGTGCCAGCAGCACCGGGGGGGGCTCCTACAATGAGCAGTTCTTC. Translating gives CASSTGGGSYNEQFF.

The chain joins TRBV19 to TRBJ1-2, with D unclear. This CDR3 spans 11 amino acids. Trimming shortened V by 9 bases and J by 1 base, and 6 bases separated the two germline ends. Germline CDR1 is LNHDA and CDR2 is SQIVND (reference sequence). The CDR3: CASTDNYGYTF. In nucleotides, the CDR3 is TGTGCCAGCACAGATAACTATGGCTACACCTTC.

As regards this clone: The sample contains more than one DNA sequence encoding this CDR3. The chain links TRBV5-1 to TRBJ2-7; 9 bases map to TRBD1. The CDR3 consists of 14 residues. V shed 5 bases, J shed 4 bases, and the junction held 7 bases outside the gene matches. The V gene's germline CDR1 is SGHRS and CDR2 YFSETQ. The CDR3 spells CASRPGTGTYEQYF. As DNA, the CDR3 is TGCGCCAGCAGACCCGGGACAGGGACTTACGAGCAGTACTTC. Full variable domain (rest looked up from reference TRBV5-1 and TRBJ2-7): KAGVTQTPRYLIKTRGQQVTLSCSPISGHRSVSWYQQTPGQGLQFLFEYFSETQRNKGNFPGRFSGRQFSNSRSEMNVSTLELGDSALYLCASRPGTGTYEQYFGPGTRLTVT.

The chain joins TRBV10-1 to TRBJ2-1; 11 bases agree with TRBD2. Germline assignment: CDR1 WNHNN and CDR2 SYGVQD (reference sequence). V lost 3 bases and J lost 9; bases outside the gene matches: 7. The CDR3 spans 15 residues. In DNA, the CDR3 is TGCGCCAGCAGTGAAGTTGGGACTAGCGGCACTGAGCAGTTCTTC. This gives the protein CASSEVGTSGTEQFF.